This T cell receptor (beta chain) was captured in a study of blood T cell repertoires in COVID-19 (dated by TCRdb to 2020 to 2021). Notes on the research overall: Collaborator samples came from the United States, Italy and Spain and covered acute and convalescent phases of COVID-19. The material from the prospective study consisted of cDNA or gDNA derived from T cells, B-cell-depleted T cells, or PBMCs. The dataset comprised deeply sampled blood TCRbeta repertoires from subjects exposed to, actively infected with, or recovered from COVID-19. The repertoires were released in a freely available public database meant as a resource for research on the immune response to SARS-CoV-2. The samples were drawn from two sources: the first 160 participants of the ongoing ImmuneRACE study, and approximately 1,300 subjects contributed by 6 global collaborators. The sample metadata nearly always contained a de-identified subject ID, COVID-19 status, age in years and sex. Where available, HLA class I and class II types were taken from metadata supplied by the sample provider and were not determined by assay-based typing. Study-level results and caveats: Clinical and demographic metadata were provided uncurated, with the amount varying by source and participant.

To note about this clone: The antigen it recognizes is unknown. Per-nucleotide qualities are absent, and no much larger clonotype sits a single base away.

In the prospective study, participants were about 18 to 95 years old, resided in about two dozen geographic areas of the United States, and were enrolled through a virtual design. To assign participants to cohorts, the prospective study relied on clinical history that participants themselves reported in a screening survey and a study questionnaire. Recovered participants in ImmuneRACE Cohort 3 were defined by two consecutive negative NP/OP PCR tests, clearance by a healthcare professional, or resolution of symptoms. In the prospective study, whole blood, serum and a nasopharyngeal or oropharyngeal swab were collected from each participant by mobile phlebotomists. Prospective study participants could optionally give additional blood draws and questionnaires over an approximately two-month period. Blood samples from the prospective study were shipped frozen or at room temperature prior to DNA extraction.

The immunoSEQ Assay, a bias-controlled multiplex PCR, was used to amplify TCRbeta CDR3 regions from genomic DNA. In the paper's pipeline: Nucleated cell counts per sample were estimated from amplification of reference gene primers within the assay. Sequence reads were collapsed and filtered to measure the absolute abundance of every unique TCRbeta CDR3 rearrangement. For each sample, productive Simpson clonality was calculated as the square root of Simpson's diversity index over productive rearrangements. TCRdb limited this immuneACCESS table to in-frame rearrangements with V and J called. A share of clones is missing; checked studies link under half to unresolved V genes, and the rest is unexplained. Clonal size and the V and J genes are those of that table, whereas D and trimming came from the DNA. This sample lists 150,000 to 200,000 clones; 70% to 90% were detected once. The ten largest clones take up around 0.77% of the sample.

Measured from the cysteine to the phenylalanine, the CDR3 is 15 residues long. Only the CDR3 DNA is retained, 45 bases long and in frame from the first base. From V the trimming removes 4 bases and from J it removes 4 bases, while the gene matches leave 10 bases of the junction unaccounted for. Looking up the germline V gene yields CDR1 SGDLS and CDR2 YYNGEE. Specimen: PBMCs or T cells enriched from blood (not recorded which). The chain joins TRBV9 to TRBJ1-1, with 7 central nucleotides matching TRBD1. The TCR was taken from a woman between 18 and 29 years old who had recovered from COVID-19. CDR3 protein: CASSPDRQGSTEAFF. The base sequence is TGTGCCAGCAGCCCCGATCGACAGGGCAGCACTGAAGCTTTCTTT.